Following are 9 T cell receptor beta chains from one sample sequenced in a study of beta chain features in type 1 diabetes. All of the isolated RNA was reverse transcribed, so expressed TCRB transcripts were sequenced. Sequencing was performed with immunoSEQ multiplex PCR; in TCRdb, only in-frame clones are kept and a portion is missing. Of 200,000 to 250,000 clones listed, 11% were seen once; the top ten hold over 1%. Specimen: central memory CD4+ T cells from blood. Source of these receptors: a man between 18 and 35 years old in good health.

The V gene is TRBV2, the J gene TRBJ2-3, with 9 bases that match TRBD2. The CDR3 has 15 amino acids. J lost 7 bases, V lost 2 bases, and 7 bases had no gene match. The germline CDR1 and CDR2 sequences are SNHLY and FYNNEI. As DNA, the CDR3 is TGTGCCAGCAGTGAATCGTCTAGCGGGATGTATACGCAGTATTTT. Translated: CASSESSSGMYTQYF.

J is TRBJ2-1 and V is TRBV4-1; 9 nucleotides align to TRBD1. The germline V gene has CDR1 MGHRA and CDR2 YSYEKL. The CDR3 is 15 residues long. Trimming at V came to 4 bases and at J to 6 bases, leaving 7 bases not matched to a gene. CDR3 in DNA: TGCGCCAGCAGCCGGACAGGGGAGGGGCGCAATGAGCAGTTCTTC. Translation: CASSRTGEGRNEQFF.

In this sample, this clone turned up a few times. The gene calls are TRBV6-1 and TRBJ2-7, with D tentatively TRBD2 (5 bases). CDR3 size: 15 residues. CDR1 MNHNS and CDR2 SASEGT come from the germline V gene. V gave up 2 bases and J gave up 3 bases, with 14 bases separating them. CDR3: CASSEWSSSSYEQYF. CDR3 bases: TGTGCCAGCAGTGAATGGTCTAGCTCAAGCTACGAGCAGTACTTC.

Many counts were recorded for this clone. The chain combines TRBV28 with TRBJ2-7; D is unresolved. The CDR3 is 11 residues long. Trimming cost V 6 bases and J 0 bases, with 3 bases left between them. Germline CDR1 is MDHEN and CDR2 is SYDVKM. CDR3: CASRNSYEQYF. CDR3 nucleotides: TGTGCCAGCAGGAACTCCTACGAGCAGTACTTC.

CDR3 bases: TGTGCCAGCAGTCAACAGGGGGCGGTCACTGAAGCTTTCTTT. As protein: CASSQQGAVTEAFF. The rearrangement uses TRBV6-5 and TRBJ1-1; 9 bases align to TRBD1. V was clipped by 5 bases and J by 4 bases; unmatched bases: 5. CDR1 MNHEY and CDR2 SVGAGI come from the germline V gene. This CDR3 region has 14 residues.

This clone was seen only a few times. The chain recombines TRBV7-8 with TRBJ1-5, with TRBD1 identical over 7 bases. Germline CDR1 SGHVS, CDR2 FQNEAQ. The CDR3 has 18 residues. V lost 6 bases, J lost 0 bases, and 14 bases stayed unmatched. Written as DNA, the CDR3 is TGTGCCAGCAGTCGAAACAGGGGATATGCGGATAGCAATCAGCCCCAGCATTTT. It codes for CASSRNRGYADSNQPQHF.

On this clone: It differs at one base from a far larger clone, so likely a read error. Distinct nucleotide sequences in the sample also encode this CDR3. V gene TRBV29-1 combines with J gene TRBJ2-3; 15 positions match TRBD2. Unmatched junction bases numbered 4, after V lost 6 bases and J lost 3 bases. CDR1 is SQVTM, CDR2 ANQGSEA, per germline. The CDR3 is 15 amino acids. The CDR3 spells CSVEGLAGGTDTQYF. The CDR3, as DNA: TGCAGCGTGGAGGGACTAGCGGGAGGAACAGATACGCAGTATTTT.

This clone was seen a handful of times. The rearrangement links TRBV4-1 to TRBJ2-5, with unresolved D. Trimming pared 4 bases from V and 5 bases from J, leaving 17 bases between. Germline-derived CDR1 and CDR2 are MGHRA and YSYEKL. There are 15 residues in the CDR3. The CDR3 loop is CASSRKGEAGETQYF. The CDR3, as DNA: TGCGCCAGCAGCCGAAAGGGCGAAGCTGGGGAGACCCAGTACTTC.

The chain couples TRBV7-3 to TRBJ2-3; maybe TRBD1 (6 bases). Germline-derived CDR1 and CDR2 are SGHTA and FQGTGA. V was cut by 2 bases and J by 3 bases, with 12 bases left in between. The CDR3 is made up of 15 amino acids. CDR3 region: CASSLQGKRTDTQYF. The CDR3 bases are TGTGCCAGCAGCTTACAGGGGAAAAGGACAGATACGCAGTATTTT.